Sequencing of this T cell receptor (beta chain) was carried out in a study of blood T cells in healthy people across ages. Study-wide results and caveats: Roughly linearly, TCR beta diversity per million T cells fell as age increased.

The authors ran a second PCR of about 6 to 12 cycles using a sample-barcoded 5' primer and a J-beta primer mix. TCRdb re-analysed the 5' RACE reads in MiXCR, keeping a single row per CDR3 protein. The sample shows some 760,000 distinct CDR3 sequences, around 25% of them seen only once. The V and J ends lost 5 bases and 5 bases, in that order; junction bases with no gene match: 7. Germline loops: CDR1 SGDLS, CDR2 YYNGEE. The CDR3 spans 15 residues. As for this clonotype: The target antigen is unknown.

This sample was also put to use in a study of T cells of mothers and their children.

The rearrangement joins TRBV9 to TRBJ2-1, with 10 bases identical to TRBD2. Specimen: blood. This TCR derives from a boy aged 5-17 years in good health. DNA of the CDR3: TGTGCCAGCAGGACTAGCGGGCCCGCGCACAATGAGCAGTTCTTC. This gives the protein CASRTSGPAHNEQFF. The variable domain in full, completed from reference TRBV9 and TRBJ2-1, reads DSGVTQTPKHLITATGQRVTLRCSPRSGDLSVYWYQQSLDQGLQFLIQYYNGEERAKGNILERFSAQQFPDLHSELNLSSLELGDSALYFCASRTSGPAHNEQFFGPGTRLTVL.